Below are 10 T cell receptor beta chains sequenced from a single sample in a study of cytomegalovirus exposure and HLA in healthy donors. The primer mix had 60 Vbeta and 13 Jbeta primers. The method was immunoSEQ multiplex PCR; TCRdb's version includes in-frame clones alone and lacks a portion of them. Of under 200,000 clones in the sample, about 13% were seen once. The sequenced sample consisted of PBMCs. The receptors derive from a man aged 45-60 years in good health and CMV-seropositive.

V is TRBV18 and J is TRBJ2-2; D is perhaps TRBD2 (5 bases). Germline V gene data show CDR1 as KGHSH and CDR2 as LQKENI. V lost 5 bases to trimming and J lost 4 bases, with 11 bases between them. The CDR3 has 14 residues. CDR3: CASSYREGTGELFF. For the CDR3, the DNA is TGTGCCAGCTCATACCGAGAGGGCACCGGGGAGCTGTTTTTT.

The rearrangement joins TRBV11-3 to TRBJ2-3, with D maybe TRBD1 (5 bases). The V gene's germline CDR1 is SGHNT and CDR2 YENEEA. The CDR3 is 13 amino acids. V was clipped by 1 base and J by 4 bases, with 6 bases between them. The CDR3 sequence: CASSLAGSDTQYF. The CDR3 DNA sequence: TGTGCCAGCAGCTTAGCAGGGTCAGATACGCAGTATTTT.

This clone has only a few counts. The rearrangement links TRBV29-1 to TRBJ1-2, with D uncertain. The germline V gene has CDR1 SQVTM and CDR2 ANQGSEA. The CDR3 runs 14 residues. V gave up 4 bases and J gave up 3 bases, with 15 bases separating them. In DNA form, the CDR3 reads TGCAGCGTTGGACCTAGGGTGGGAGACTATGGCTACACCTTC. This gives the protein CSVGPRVGDYGYTF.

The chain employs TRBV6-6 and TRBJ2-7; D is perhaps TRBD2 (7 bases). The CDR3 length is 15 residues. In germline, CDR1 is MNHNY, CDR2 SVGAGI (reference sequence). The V end was cut by 2 bases, the J end by 4 bases, with 15 bases between. CDR3 sequence: CASSYEGGSRYEQYV. In DNA form, the CDR3 reads TGTGCCAGCAGTTACGAGGGGGGGTCCCGTTACGAGCAGTACGTC.

This clone was counted a few times. The chain carries TRBV6-1 and TRBJ1-1; D gene unclear. From germline, CDR1 is MNHNS and CDR2 SASEGT. V lost 1 base, J lost 0 bases, and 12 bases lay in between. This CDR3 has 16 residues. As DNA, the CDR3 is TGTGCCAGCAGTGAAGGTGGAGGTACCTTGAACACTGAAGCTTTCTTT. Its translation is CASSEGGGTLNTEAFF.

V usage is TRBV5-6 and J usage is TRBJ2-5, with D possibly matching TRBD1 (5 bases). This CDR3 is 13 amino acids long. CDR1 and CDR2 (germline): SGHDT, YYEEEE. The V end was cut by 4 bases, the J end by 7 bases, with 14 bases between. CDR3 sequence: CASSQKGGATQYF. The CDR3 nucleotides are TGTGCCAGCAGCCAGAAAGGTGGGGCGACCCAGTACTTC.

The chain has TRBV5-4 and TRBJ1-1; no firm D call. CDR1 and CDR2 (germline): SGHNT, YYREEE (reference sequence). The CDR3 covers 12 residues. The ends were cut back, 2 bases at V and 8 bases at J, with 10 bases in the middle. The CDR3 sequence is CASSFASSEAFF. CDR3 DNA: TGTGCCAGCAGCTTTGCTAGCAGCGAAGCTTTCTTT.

This clone came up a few times. The V call is TRBV5-1, the J call TRBJ1-1; D not resolved. This CDR3 comprises 15 residues. Per the germline V gene, CDR1 is SGHRS and CDR2 is YFSETQ. Trimming stripped 0 bases from V and 3 bases from J, with 12 bases between. The CDR3 coding sequence is TGCGCCAGCAGCTTGGGGCTGGGCGCTCACACTGAAGCTTTCTTT. Translation gives CASSLGLGAHTEAFF.

The chain carries TRBV19 and TRBJ2-5; TRBD2 matches 12 bases. This CDR3 has 15 residues. Germline loops: CDR1 LNHDA, CDR2 SQIVND (reference sequence). V lost 6 bases and J lost 6; bases outside the gene matches: 8. The CDR3 DNA reads TGTGCCAGTAGCGCCGGACTAGCGGGGCAGAAGACCCAGTACTTC. Its translation: CASSAGLAGQKTQYF. Drawing the rest from reference TRBV19 and TRBJ2-5, the complete variable domain is DGGITQSPKYLFRKEGQNVTLSCEQNLNHDAMYWYRQDPGQGLRLIYYSQIVNDFQKGDIAEGYSVSREKKESFPLTVTSAQKNPTAFYLCASSAGLAGQKTQYFGPGTRLLVL.

The chain joins TRBV6-5 to TRBJ2-3; a weak D match, TRBD1 (5 bases). The V gene lost 7 bases and the J gene lost 4 bases, with 12 bases spanning the gap. Germline assignment: CDR1 MNHEY and CDR2 SVGAGI. The CDR3 length is 13 residues. CDR3 DNA: TGTGCCAGCACCCCGGCAGGGCCAGATACGCAGTATTTT. Protein product: CASTPAGPDTQYF.